The text below deals with one T cell receptor beta chain. RNA transcripts yielded amplified TCR beta CDR3 regions. During a first-round RT-PCR of the TCR CDR3, the HTBI primer set was used. TCRdb itself ran the multiplex PCR reads through MiXCR, one entry per CDR3 protein. The table shows 94,000 or so distinct CDR3 sequences, with about half occurring only once. This record belongs to a study of T cells in Graves' hyperthyroidism and ophthalmopathy. The sequence was collected from a woman between 35 and 50 years old with Graves' hyperthyroidism. The sequenced material came from blood.

The CDR3 coding sequence is TGTGCCAGCAGCTTACTTCGCGGGGGGAACACTGAAGCTTTCTTT. It encodes CASSLLRGGNTEAFF. This chain connects TRBV11-2 to TRBJ1-1, with D maybe TRBD1 (5 bases). The germline V and J ends were trimmed by 2 bases and 1 base, with 11 bases remaining between them. From germline, CDR1 is SGHAT and CDR2 FQNNGV. The CDR3 covers 15 residues.